This T cell receptor (beta chain) was recorded in a study of shared clonotypes between healthy human individuals. Study at large: CD8 memory received one plate per donor, CD8 naive two, CD4 memory three and CD4 naive three.

This CDR3 is built from 17 residues. The germline CDR1 and CDR2 sequences are KGHSH and LQKENI. V dropped 4 bases and J dropped 2; count of bases not matched to a gene: 7. Assay: immunoSEQ multiplex PCR; the TCRdb copy retains only in-frame clones and omits some. The table lists around 700,000 clones, about 74% of them singletons. Recent vaccinations or acute infections were absent in the healthy HIV-negative adult donors. Adults of Caucasian background living in Nashville, Tennessee made up all donors. The source is a woman under 40 in good health. The chain carries TRBV18 and TRBJ2-5; 13 bases agree with TRBD2. The sequenced sample was memory CD4+ T cells sorted from blood. Specified subset: CD45RA-negative fraction. The CDR3, as DNA: TGTGCCAGCTCACGTGGACTAGCGGGAGACCCTCAAGAGACCCAGTACTTC. Translated, it gives CASSRGLAGDPQETQYF. Looking up the rest from reference TRBV18 and TRBJ2-5 gives the full variable domain: NAGVMQNPRHLVRRRGQEARLRCSPMKGHSHVYWYRQLPEEGLKFMVYLQKENIIDESGMPKERFSAEFPKEGPSILRIQQVVRGDSAAYFCASSRGLAGDPQETQYFGPGTRLLVL.